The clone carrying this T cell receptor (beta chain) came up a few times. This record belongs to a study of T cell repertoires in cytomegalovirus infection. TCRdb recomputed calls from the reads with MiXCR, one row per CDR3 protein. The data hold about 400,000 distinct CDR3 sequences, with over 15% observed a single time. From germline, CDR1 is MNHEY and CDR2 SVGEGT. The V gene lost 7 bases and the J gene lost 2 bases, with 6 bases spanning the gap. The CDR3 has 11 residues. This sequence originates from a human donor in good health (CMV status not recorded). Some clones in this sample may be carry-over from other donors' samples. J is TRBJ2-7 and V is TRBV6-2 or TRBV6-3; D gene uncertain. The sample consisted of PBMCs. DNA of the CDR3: TGTGCCAGCACCTCTACCTACGAGCAGTACTTC. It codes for CASTSTYEQYF.